This TCR beta chain came from a study of blood T cell repertoires in COVID-19. Study background: Samples taken during acute and convalescent COVID-19 were collected in the United States, Italy and Spain. The analysed material was cDNA or gDNA that came from T cells, B-cell-depleted T cells, or PBMCs.

The ends lost 5 bases at V and 1 base at J; junction bases unmatched: 10. This CDR3 is built from 16 residues. The germline gives CDR1 SGHTS, CDR2 YDEGEE. Sequencing used immunoSEQ multiplex PCR; TCRdb keeps in-frame clones, though not all of them. The sample has about 190,000 clones, almost 90% seen once; the top ten hold around 0.63%. The clonotype originates from a man aged 50 to 59 with acute or convalescent COVID-19. The sequenced sample was peripheral blood. This chain joins TRBV5-8 and TRBJ2-5, with 8 bases aligning to TRBD1. The CDR3 reads CASSSTGGTLQETQYF. In nucleotides, the CDR3 is TGTGCCAGCAGTTCTACAGGGGGAACTCTCCAAGAGACCCAGTACTTC.